This is a list of T cell receptor beta chains from one sample in a study of regulatory T cells in long-lasting Graves disease. Each CDR3 protein gets one entry after TCRdb re-called the multiplex PCR reads with MiXCR. Altogether around 430,000 distinct CDR3 sequences are present, about 20% being singletons, with the ten largest covering around 12%. Sequenced here: peripheral blood mononuclear cells (PBMCs), sampled when the disease was refractory, from a patient treated with antithyroid drugs. The receptors shown here come from a female donor with Graves disease. The CDR3 runs from the conserved cysteine through the conserved F or W. The D gene is left open where the match is weak. Not all rows give a size; the values are once, few, many and, for expanded clones, a class.

clone size	D gene	CDR3 length	V gene	J gene	CDR3 DNA	CDR3 protein
many	NA	12	TRBV6-1	TRBJ1-4	TGTGCCAGCACCCAGGGTGGGGAAAAACTGTTTTTT	CASTQGGEKLFF
NA	TRBD1	15	TRBV12-3/TRBV12-4	TRBJ2-5	TGTGCCAGCAGCCCCGACAGGGGGGAGTCGGGGACCCAGTACTTC	CASSPDRGESGTQYF
few	TRBD1	18	TRBV19	TRBJ1-3	TGTGCCAGTAGCCAAAGAACGGGGACAGGGGAACCGGGAAACACCATATATTTT	CASSQRTGTGEPGNTIYF
few	NA	15	TRBV3-1	TRBJ2-5	TGTGCCAGCAGCCAAGGGCCGGTGGTCCAAGAGACCCAGTACTTC	CASSQGPVVQETQYF
many	NA	11	TRBV20-1	TRBJ1-2	TGCAGTGGAGGAGGAGGGAAAGGCTACACCTTC	CSGGGGKGYTF
many	NA	15	TRBV6-5	TRBJ2-7	TGTGCCAGCAGTTATTCGGCCGCGAGCTCCTACGAGCAGTACTTC	CASSYSAASSYEQYF
many	NA	15	TRBV2	TRBJ1-5	TGTGCCAGCAGTGAACTACGGGGTCCAAATCAGCCCCAGCATTTT	CASSELRGPNQPQHF
few	NA	16	TRBV20-1	TRBJ1-6	TGCAGTGCTAGAGGCCTATCGCGGGGCTCTAATTCACCCCTCCACTTT	CSARGLSRGSNSPLHF
NA	NA	15	TRBV7-2	TRBJ1-1	TGTGCCAGCAGCGGGCGGACATCCAGAAGAGCTGAAGCTTTCTTT	CASSGRTSRRAEAFF
NA	TRBD1	15	TRBV6-1	TRBJ1-4	TGTGCCAGCAGTATCGGACAGGGGATTTACGAAAAACTGTTTTTT	CASSIGQGIYEKLFF
many	NA	13	TRBV6-1	TRBJ1-4	TGTGCCAGCAGTCCCTTGGCCAGTGAAAAACTGTTTTTT	CASSPLASEKLFF
NA	NA	16	TRBV7-6	TRBJ2-2	TGTGCCAGCAGCTTAACCCGGTGGCGGAACACCGGGGAGCTGTTTTTT	CASSLTRWRNTGELFF
NA	TRBD1	13	TRBV9	TRBJ1-4	TGTGCCAGCAGCGCGGATTGGAGCGGGACAGTCTCGTTT	CASSADWSGTVSF
NA	TRBD1	13	TRBV28	TRBJ1-2	TGTGCCAGCACTCCGGGACAGGGGAGTGGCTACACCTTC	CASTPGQGSGYTF
NA	NA	13	TRBV5-1	TRBJ2-7	TGCGCCAGCAGTAGCGATCTTAGCTACGAGCAGTACTTC	CASSSDLSYEQYF
few	TRBD1	13	TRBV12-3/TRBV12-4	TRBJ2-7	TGTGCCAGCAGTTTACGGACAGGCCTCGAGCAGTACTTC	CASSLRTGLEQYF
NA	NA	14	TRBV7-9	TRBJ1-1	TGTGCCAGCAGCCTCCCAGGATCATCCACTGAAGCTTTCTTT	CASSLPGSSTEAFF
NA	TRBD2	18	TRBV5-1	TRBJ2-2	TGCGCCAGCAGCTTTGTGGGACTAGCGTCTCCGAACACCGGGGAGCTGTTTTTT	CASSFVGLASPNTGELFF
many	NA	16	TRBV28	TRBJ2-6	TGTGCCGCAAGCCCGGACAGCCACTCTGGGGCCAACGTCCTGACTTTC	CAASPDSHSGANVLTF
many	NA	14	TRBV9	TRBJ2-5	TGTGCCAGCAGCGTAGGTCCCGGAAAAGAGACCCAGTACTTC	CASSVGPGKETQYF
NA	NA	13	TRBV27	TRBJ1-5	TGTGCCAGCAGTTTATCGAGTGTTCAGCCCCAGCATTTT	CASSLSSVQPQHF
many	NA	14	TRBV28	TRBJ2-5	TGTGCCAGCAGTTTAGGGGGGAACCAAGAGACCCAGTACTTC	CASSLGGNQETQYF
few	NA	15	TRBV4-1	TRBJ1-3	TGCGCCAGCAGCCAGGGACGGATCGATGGAAACACCATATATTTT	CASSQGRIDGNTIYF
many	NA	15	TRBV12-3/TRBV12-4	TRBJ2-2	TGTGCCAGCAGACCGTCGATCGTGGGCACCGGGGAGCTGTTTTTT	CASRPSIVGTGELFF
NA	TRBD2	18	TRBV4-1	TRBJ2-7	TGCGCCAGCAGCACCTATTTCCAACCGGGACTAGGAGGCTACGAGCAGTACTTC	CASSTYFQPGLGGYEQYF
once	TRBD1	15	TRBV28	TRBJ2-5	TGTGCCAGCAGTTTGTGGCAGGGGGTGTACGAGACCCAGTACTTC	CASSLWQGVYETQYF
few	NA	16	TRBV5-1	TRBJ1-3	TGCGCCAGCAGCTTGCTGGGGATGAGCTCTGGAAACACCATATATTTT	CASSLLGMSSGNTIYF
NA	NA	14	TRBV15	TRBJ2-7	TGTGCCACCAATCCGGGACCCTCGTCCTACGAGCAGTACTTC	CATNPGPSSYEQYF
many	NA	15	TRBV29-1	TRBJ1-4	TGCAGCGTTGAAGACGCCTGGGGGGCGAATGAAAAACTGTTTTTT	CSVEDAWGANEKLFF
few	NA	14	TRBV5-1	TRBJ2-2	TGCGCCAGCAGTGGCAGCGGGAACACCGGGGAGCTGTTTTTT	CASSGSGNTGELFF
few	TRBD1	14	TRBV7-2	TRBJ2-7	TGTGCCAGCAGCCAGGACAGGGACCCCTACGAGCAGTACTTC	CASSQDRDPYEQYF
few	NA	12	TRBV30	TRBJ1-2	TGTGCCTGGAGTGTAGGGGACGGGGGCTACACCTTC	CAWSVGDGGYTF
NA	NA	14	TRBV28	TRBJ2-3	TGTGCCAGCAGCTTCATTAGCGGCACAGATACGCAGTATTTT	CASSFISGTDTQYF
few	TRBD2	17	TRBV3-1	TRBJ2-4	TGTGCCAGCAGCCGTCGGACTAGCGCTTTAGCCAAAAACATTCAGTACTTC	CASSRRTSALAKNIQYF
many	NA	12	TRBV20-1	TRBJ2-5	TGCAGTGCTAGAATGTACCAAGAGACCCAGTACTTC	CSARMYQETQYF
NA	NA	17	TRBV7-9	TRBJ1-3	TGTGCCAGCAGCCCGAATGTGGACTCCCGCTCTGGAAACACCATATATTTT	CASSPNVDSRSGNTIYF
NA	TRBD2	16	TRBV7-6	TRBJ2-2	TGTGCCAGCAGCGAGACTAGCGGGAGAACAACCGGGGAGCTGTTTTTT	CASSETSGRTTGELFF
many	TRBD1	14	TRBV28	TRBJ2-7	TGTGCCAGCAGTTCCAACCCCGACAGGGTATGGGAGTACTTC	CASSSNPDRVWEYF
many	NA	16	TRBV6-1	TRBJ1-5	TGTGCCAGCAGTCGCGGACGGGGGGATGGCAATCAGCCCCAGCATTTT	CASSRGRGDGNQPQHF
many	TRBD1	16	TRBV11-2	TRBJ1-2	TGTGCCAGCAGCCTCCACGCCGACGACAGGGGGCGGGATTGGACCTTC	CASSLHADDRGRDWTF
NA	TRBD1	19	TRBV7-2	TRBJ1-5	TGTGCCAGCAGCTCGCTACTTGCAGGGGGCGTTAATAGCAATCAGCCCCAGCATTTT	CASSSLLAGGVNSNQPQHF
few	NA	14	TRBV28	TRBJ2-6	TGTGCCAGCAGTTTCCCCTCCGGGGCCAACGTCCTGACTTTC	CASSFPSGANVLTF
NA	NA	16	TRBV7-9	TRBJ1-4	TGTGCCAGCAGCTTAGTCCGGGAACCTTTGAGGGAAAAACTGTTTTTT	CASSLVREPLREKLFF
NA	NA	12	TRBV18	TRBJ1-1	TGTGCCAGCTCACCGCAGGATTTGGGAGCTTTCTTT	CASSPQDLGAFF
many	TRBD1	20	TRBV7-2	TRBJ2-5	TGTGCCAGCAGCTGGAGACGGACGGGGACAGGGGACTTTGGAGATCAGACCCAGTACTTC	CASSWRRTGTGDFGDQTQYF
many	NA	15	TRBV2	TRBJ2-2	TGTGCCAGCACCGCTCAGGGGAGTAACACCGGGGAGCTGTTTTTT	CASTAQGSNTGELFF
few	NA	14	TRBV27	TRBJ1-1	TGTGCCAGCAGTTCCAGGGACCCGAACACTGAAGCTTTCTTT	CASSSRDPNTEAFF
many	NA	13	TRBV6-1	TRBJ1-1	TGTGCCAGCAACCGGGGGATGAACACTGAAGCTTTCTTT	CASNRGMNTEAFF
many	NA	16	TRBV28	TRBJ2-7	TGTGCCAGCAGTCTCACCCAACAGGGTCTCCCTTACGAGCAGTACTTC	CASSLTQQGLPYEQYF
many	NA	12	TRBV20-1	TRBJ1-5	TGCAGTACTGGGGATAGCAATCAGCCCCAGCATTTT	CSTGDSNQPQHF
many	NA	12	TRBV6-1	TRBJ1-2	TGTGCCAGCGGGGGACAAAACTATGGCTACACCTTC	CASGGQNYGYTF
few	NA	14	TRBV3-2	TRBJ2-4	TGTGCCAGCAGCCCCCAAGGGGATTCGGACATTCAGTACTTC	CASSPQGDSDIQYF
NA	TRBD1	15	TRBV19	TRBJ1-2	TGTGCCAGTAGTCACCCGGGACAGGGGGGCTATGGCTACACCTTC	CASSHPGQGGYGYTF